The source of this T cell receptor (beta chain) is a study of regulatory T cells in long-lasting Graves disease. Findings of the study overall: Persistent patients shared more public clonotypes (around 3,000) than new patients (about 1,000).

V lost 7 bases to trimming and J lost 6 bases; unmatched junction nucleotides: 9. The CDR3 has 14 residues. The germline CDR1 and CDR2 sequences are MDHEN and SYDVKM. The time point: persistent/refractory GD, antithyroid drugs over 5 years with positive TRAb. The TCR library was made from RNA extracted from PBMCs. About this clonotype itself: What it recognizes is unknown.

TCR beta libraries were built with iRepertoire HTBI primers and Arm-PCR of CDR3 regions. In the authors' workflow: Across all samples, about 60 TRBV segments and 14 TRBJ segments were identified. TCRdb used MiXCR to reprocess the multiplex PCR reads, holding one entry per CDR3 protein. These V and J calls rely on TCRdb rather than the paper's analysis. The table records about 430,000 distinct CDR3 sequences, roughly a fifth of them present only once. The J gene is TRBJ2-1, the V gene TRBV28; 7 bases are shared with TRBD2. The sequence came from a female donor with Graves disease. Sequencing used peripheral blood mononuclear cells (PBMCs), obtained when the disease was refractory, from a patient treated with antithyroid drugs. The CDR3 nucleotides read TGTGCCAGCAAGTCTAGGGACTACCGCAATGAGCAGTTCTTC. Translation: CASKSRDYRNEQFF.